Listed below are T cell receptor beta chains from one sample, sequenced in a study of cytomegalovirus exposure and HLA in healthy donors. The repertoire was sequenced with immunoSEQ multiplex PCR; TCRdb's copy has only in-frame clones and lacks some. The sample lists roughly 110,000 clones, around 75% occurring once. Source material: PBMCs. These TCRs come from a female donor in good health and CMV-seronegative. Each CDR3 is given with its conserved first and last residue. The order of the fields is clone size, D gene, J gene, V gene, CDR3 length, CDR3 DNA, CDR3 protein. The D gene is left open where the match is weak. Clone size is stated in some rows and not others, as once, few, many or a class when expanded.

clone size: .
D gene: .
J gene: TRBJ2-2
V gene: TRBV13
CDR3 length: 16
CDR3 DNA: TGTGCCAGCAGCTTCTCACAAGCGGCAAACACCGGGGAGCTGTTTTTT
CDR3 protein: CASSFSQAANTGELFF

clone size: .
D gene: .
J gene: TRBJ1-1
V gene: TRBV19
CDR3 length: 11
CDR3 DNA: TGTGCCAGTAGGGGAGTCGAGAAAGCTTTCTTT
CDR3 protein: CASRGVEKAFF

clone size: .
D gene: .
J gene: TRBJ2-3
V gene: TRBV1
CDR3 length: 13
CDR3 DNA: TGCAGAGGACTAGCGGGAGATACAGATACGCAGTATTTT
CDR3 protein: CRGLAGDTDTQYF

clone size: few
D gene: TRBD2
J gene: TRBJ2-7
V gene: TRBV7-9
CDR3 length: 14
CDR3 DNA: TGTGCCAGCAGCCCTAGCGGGAGAACCTACGAGCAGTACTTC
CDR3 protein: CASSPSGRTYEQYF

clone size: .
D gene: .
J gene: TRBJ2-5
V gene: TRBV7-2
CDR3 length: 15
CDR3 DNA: TGTGCCAGCAGCGCCGACAGGCGCGCAACAGAGACCCAGTACTTC
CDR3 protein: CASSADRRATETQYF

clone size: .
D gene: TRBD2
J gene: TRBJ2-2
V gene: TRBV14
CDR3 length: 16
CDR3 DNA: TGTGCCAGCAGCCACTATCTAGCGGGTCCGCGGAGGGAGCTGTTTTTT
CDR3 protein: CASSHYLAGPRRELFF

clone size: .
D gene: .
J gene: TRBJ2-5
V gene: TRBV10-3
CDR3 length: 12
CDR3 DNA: TGTGCCATCAGTGACTACCAAGAGACCCAGTACTTC
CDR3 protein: CAISDYQETQYF

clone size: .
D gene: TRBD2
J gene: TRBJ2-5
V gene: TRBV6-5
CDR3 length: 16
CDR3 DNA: TGTGCCAGCAGTTACAGGGGGGCGGGAGGTGTTGAGACCCAGTACTTC
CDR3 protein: CASSYRGAGGVETQYF

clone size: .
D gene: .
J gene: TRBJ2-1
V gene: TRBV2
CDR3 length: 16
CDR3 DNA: TGTGCCAGCAGTTACGACGTGGGCCAGTCCGCCCATGAGCAGTTCTTC
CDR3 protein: CASSYDVGQSAHEQFF

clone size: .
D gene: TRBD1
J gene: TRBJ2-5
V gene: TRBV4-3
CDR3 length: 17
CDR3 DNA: TGCGCCAGCAGCAAGCAGGGACAGGGGAAAAATGGAGAGACCCAGTACTTC
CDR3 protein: CASSKQGQGKNGETQYF

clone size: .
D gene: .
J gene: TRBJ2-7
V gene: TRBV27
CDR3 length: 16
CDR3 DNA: TGTGCCAGCAGTTTATCCGGCCGGGAGACCCCATACGAGCAGTACTTC
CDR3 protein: CASSLSGRETPYEQYF

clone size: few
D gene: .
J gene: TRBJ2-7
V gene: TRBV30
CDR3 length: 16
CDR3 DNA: TGTGCCTGGAGTGTAAGAATGGCAGGGAACACCTACGAGCAGTACTTC
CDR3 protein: CAWSVRMAGNTYEQYF

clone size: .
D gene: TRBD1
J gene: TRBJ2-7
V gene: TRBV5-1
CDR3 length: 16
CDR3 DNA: TGCGCCAGCAGCTCAGGGGGCACTAGCTTGGGGGACGAGCAGTACTTC
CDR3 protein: CASSSGGTSLGDEQYF

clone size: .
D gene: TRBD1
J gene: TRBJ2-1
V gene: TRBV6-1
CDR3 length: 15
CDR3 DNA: TGTGCCAGCAGCCATCCGGGACAGATTTACAATGAGCAGTTCTTC
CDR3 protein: CASSHPGQIYNEQFF

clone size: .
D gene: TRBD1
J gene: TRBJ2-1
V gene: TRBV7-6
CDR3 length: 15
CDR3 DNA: TGTGCCAGCAGCTTAGGCAGGGGGCAGGGGAATGAGCAGTTCTTC
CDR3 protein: CASSLGRGQGNEQFF

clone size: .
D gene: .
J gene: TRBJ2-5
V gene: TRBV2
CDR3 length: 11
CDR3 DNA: TGTGCCAGCAACACGATCCAGACCCAGTACTTC
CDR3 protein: CASNTIQTQYF

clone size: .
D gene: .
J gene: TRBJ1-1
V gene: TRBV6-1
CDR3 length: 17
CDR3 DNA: TGTGCCAGCAGTGCGAAAGGGCCAGGGGCGGGTGACACTGAAGCTTTCTTT
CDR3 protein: CASSAKGPGAGDTEAFF

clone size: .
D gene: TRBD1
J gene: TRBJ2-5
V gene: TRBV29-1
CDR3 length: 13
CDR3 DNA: TGCAGCGTTCGGGACAGGTTCCAAGAGACCCAGTACTTC
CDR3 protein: CSVRDRFQETQYF

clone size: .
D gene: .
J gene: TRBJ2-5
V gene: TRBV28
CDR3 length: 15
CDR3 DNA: TGTGCCAGCAGGCCTTCTAGCGTCGGGGGTTGGACCCAGTACTTC
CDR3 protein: CASRPSSVGGWTQYF

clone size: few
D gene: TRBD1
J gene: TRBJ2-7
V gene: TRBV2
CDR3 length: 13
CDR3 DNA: TGTGCCTCCTATCGACAGGGAGCCCACGAGCAGTACTTC
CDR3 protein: CASYRQGAHEQYF

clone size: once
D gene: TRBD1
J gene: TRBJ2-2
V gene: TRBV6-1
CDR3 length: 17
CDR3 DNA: TGTGCCAGCAGTGTAGATCTCCGGGACAGGGGTACCGGGGAGCTGTTTTTT
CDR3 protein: CASSVDLRDRGTGELFF

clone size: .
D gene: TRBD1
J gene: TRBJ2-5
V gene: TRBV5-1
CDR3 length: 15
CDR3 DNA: TGCGCCAGCAGCTTCGGTAGGACAGGTCAGGGGACCCAGTACTTC
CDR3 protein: CASSFGRTGQGTQYF

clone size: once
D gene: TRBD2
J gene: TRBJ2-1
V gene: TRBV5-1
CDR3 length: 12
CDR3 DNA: TGCGCCAGCAGCTTGAGAAAAGCGGGAGAGGTCTTC
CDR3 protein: CASSLRKAGEVF

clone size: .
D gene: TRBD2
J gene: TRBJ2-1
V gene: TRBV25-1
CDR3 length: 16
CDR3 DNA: TGTGCCAGCAGTGAACAAAGTGGCGGGGGACACAATGAGCAGTTCTTC
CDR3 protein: CASSEQSGGGHNEQFF

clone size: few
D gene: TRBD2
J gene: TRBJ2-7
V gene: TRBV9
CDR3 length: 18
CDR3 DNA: TGTGCCAGCAGCGTAGGAGATGGTAGCGGGTCGAGATCCTACGAGCAGTACTTC
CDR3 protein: CASSVGDGSGSRSYEQYF

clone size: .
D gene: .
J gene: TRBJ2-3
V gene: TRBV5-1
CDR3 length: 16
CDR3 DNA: TGCGCCAGCAGCTTGGATCCGGGAGCGGGTACAGATACGCAGTATTTT
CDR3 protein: CASSLDPGAGTDTQYF

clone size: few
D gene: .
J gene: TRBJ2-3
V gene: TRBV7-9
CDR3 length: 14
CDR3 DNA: TGTGCCAGCAGCCCCCTTAAAAACAGAGATACGCAGTATTTT
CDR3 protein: CASSPLKNRDTQYF

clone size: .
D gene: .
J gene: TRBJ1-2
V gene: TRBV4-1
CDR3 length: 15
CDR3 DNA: TGCGCCAGCAGCCAAGTAGGGGTTTGGGGCTATGGCTACACCTTC
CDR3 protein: CASSQVGVWGYGYTF

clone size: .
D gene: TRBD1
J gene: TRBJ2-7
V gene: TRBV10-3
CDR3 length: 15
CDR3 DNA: TGTGCCATCAGTGAGGAGGGACAGTACTCCTACGAGCAGTACTTC
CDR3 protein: CAISEEGQYSYEQYF

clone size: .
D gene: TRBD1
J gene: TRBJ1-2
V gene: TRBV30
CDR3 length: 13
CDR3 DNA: TGTGCCTGCCGGACAGGGGGGTCCTATGGCTACACCTTC
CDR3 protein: CACRTGGSYGYTF

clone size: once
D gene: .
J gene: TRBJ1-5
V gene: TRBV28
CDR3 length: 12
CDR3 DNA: TGTGCCAGCATCTCGGGCAATCAGCCCCAGCATTTT
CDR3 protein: CASISGNQPQHF

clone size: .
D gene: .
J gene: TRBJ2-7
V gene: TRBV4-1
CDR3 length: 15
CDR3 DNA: TGCGCCAGCAGCCAAGACGGGACTTACTCCTACGAGCAGTACTTC
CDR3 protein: CASSQDGTYSYEQYF

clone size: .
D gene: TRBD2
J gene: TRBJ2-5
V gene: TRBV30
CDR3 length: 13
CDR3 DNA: TGTGCCTGGAGGAAGCGGGGCCAAGAGACCCAGTACTTC
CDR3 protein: CAWRKRGQETQYF

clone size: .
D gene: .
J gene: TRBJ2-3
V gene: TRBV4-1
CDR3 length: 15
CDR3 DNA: TGCGCCAGCAGCCTCCTAGGACAATACACAGATACGCAGTATTTT
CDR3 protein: CASSLLGQYTDTQYF

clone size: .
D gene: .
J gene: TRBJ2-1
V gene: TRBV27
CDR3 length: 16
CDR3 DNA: TGTGCCAGCAGCCCACACTGGGGGGAGTTCTACAATGAGCAGTTCTTC
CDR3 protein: CASSPHWGEFYNEQFF

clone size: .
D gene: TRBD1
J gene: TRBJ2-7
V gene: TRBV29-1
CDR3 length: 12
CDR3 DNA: TGCAGCGTAGGACAGGGACAATACGAGCAGTACTTC
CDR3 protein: CSVGQGQYEQYF

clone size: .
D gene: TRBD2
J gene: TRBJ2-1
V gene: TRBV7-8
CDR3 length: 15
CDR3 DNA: TGTGCCAGCAGCTTAGTGCTAGCGGGACGGAATGAGCAGTTCTTC
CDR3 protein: CASSLVLAGRNEQFF

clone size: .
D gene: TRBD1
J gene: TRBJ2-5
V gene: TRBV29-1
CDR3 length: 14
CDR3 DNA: TGCAGCGCCCGGGACAGGGTCAGTGGAGAGACCCAGTACTTC
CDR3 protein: CSARDRVSGETQYF

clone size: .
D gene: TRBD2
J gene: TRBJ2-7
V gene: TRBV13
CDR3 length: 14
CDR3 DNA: TGTGCCAGCAGCTTAGGGCTAGCGGGCTACGAGCAGTACTTC
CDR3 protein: CASSLGLAGYEQYF

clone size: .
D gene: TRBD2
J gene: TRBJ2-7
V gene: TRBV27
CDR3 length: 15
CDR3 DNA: TGTGCCAGCAGGCCGGGGGGAACGAGCTCCTACGAGCAGTACTTC
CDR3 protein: CASRPGGTSSYEQYF

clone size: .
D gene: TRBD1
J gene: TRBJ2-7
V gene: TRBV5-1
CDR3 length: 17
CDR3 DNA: TGCGCCAGCAGCCCAGGACAGGGGGCGCGAGCAACCTACGAGCAGTACTTC
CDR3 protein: CASSPGQGARATYEQYF

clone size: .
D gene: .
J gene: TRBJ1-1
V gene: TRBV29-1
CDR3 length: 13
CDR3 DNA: TGCAGCGTTTCCTGGGGGGGAAACACTGAAGCTTTCTTT
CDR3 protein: CSVSWGGNTEAFF

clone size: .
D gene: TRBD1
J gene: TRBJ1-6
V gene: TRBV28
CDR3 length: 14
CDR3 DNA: TGTGCCAGCGTCAGCAGGGGGGATAATTCACCCCTCCACTTT
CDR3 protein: CASVSRGDNSPLHF

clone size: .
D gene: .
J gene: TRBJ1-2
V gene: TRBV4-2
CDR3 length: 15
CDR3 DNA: TGTGCCAGCAGCCCGACGGAGGGGGGGCCCGCTGGCTACACCTTC
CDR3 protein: CASSPTEGGPAGYTF

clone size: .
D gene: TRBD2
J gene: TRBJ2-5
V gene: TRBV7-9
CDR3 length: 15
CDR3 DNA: TGTGCCAGCCGGCTAGCGGGAGCTACGGAAGAGACCCAGTACTTC
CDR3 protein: CASRLAGATEETQYF

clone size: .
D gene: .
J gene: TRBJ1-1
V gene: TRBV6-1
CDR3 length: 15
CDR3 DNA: TGTGAAGTTCAGCGGGGAGGCGGGCTGGACACTGAAGCTTTCTTT
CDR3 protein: CEVQRGGGLDTEAFF

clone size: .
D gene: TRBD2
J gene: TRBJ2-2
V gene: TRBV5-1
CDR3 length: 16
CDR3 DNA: TGCGCCAGCAGCTTGGAAGCGGGAACGAACACCGGGGAGCTGTTTTTT
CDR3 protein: CASSLEAGTNTGELFF

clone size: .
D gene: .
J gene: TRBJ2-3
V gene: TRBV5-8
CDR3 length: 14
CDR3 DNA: TGTGCCAGCAGCTTGGTCGCGGGTTCTGATACGCAGTATTTT
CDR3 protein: CASSLVAGSDTQYF

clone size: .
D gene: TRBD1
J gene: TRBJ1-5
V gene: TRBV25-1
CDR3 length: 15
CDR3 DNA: TGTGCCAGCAGTGGCGGGACAGGGGGCAATCAGCCCCAGCATTTT
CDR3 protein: CASSGGTGGNQPQHF